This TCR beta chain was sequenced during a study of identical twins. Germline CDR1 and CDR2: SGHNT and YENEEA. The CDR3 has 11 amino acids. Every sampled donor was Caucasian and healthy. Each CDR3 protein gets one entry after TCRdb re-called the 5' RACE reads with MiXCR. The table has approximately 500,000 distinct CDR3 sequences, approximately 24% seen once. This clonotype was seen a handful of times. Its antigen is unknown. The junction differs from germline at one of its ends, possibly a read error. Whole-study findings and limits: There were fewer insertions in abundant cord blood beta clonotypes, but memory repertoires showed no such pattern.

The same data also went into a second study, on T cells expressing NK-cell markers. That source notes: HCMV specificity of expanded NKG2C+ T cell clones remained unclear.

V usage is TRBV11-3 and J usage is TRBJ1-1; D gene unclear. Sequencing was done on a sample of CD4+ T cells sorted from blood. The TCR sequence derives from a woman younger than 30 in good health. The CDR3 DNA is TGTGCCAGCAGCCGCCTAGCGGTCGCGGTATTT. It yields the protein CASSRLAVAVF.